The 32 T cell receptor beta chains in this list originate from one sample, sequenced in a study of CD8 T cells in ankylosing spondylitis. Study outcomes and limitations: It appeared that ankylosing spondylitis blood was characterized by a TCR beta motif of 8 or 9 highly homologous variants.

Their antigens are not known. TCRdb used MiXCR to reprocess the 5' RACE reads, holding one entry per CDR3 protein. The sample lists 130,000 or so distinct CDR3 sequences; approximately 17% were seen once. The source material was blood, either unsorted or a sorted T cell fraction (not recorded which). These TCRs come from a male donor with ankylosing spondylitis.

This clonotype was recorded a few times. The rearrangement links TRBV12-3 or TRBV12-4 to TRBJ2-5; no reliable D call. This CDR3 has 13 amino acids. Deletions cut 5 bases from V and 2 bases from J, with 9 bases between. The CDR3: CASSPGPQETQYF. The CDR3 DNA reads as TGTGCCAGCAGTCCAGGTCCACAAGAGACCCAGTACTTC.

The rearrangement joins TRBV12-3 or TRBV12-4 to TRBJ2-2, with 9 bases fitting TRBD2. J gave up 7 bases and V 2 bases, and 11 bases lay outside the gene matches. The CDR3 sequence is 17 residues long. CDR3 loop: CASSLIASGTFDGELFF. The CDR3 nucleotides read TGTGCCAGCAGTTTAATCGCTAGCGGGACCTTTGACGGGGAGCTGTTTTTT.

This chain links TRBV20-1 with TRBJ2-3, with D uncertain. The CDR3 contains 9 residues. The germline CDR1 and CDR2 sequences are DFQATT and SNEGSKA (reference sequence). Deletions cut 3 bases from V and 6 bases from J, with 1 base between. The CDR3 bases are TGCAGTGCTAGTGATACGCAGTATTTT. It translates to CSASDTQYF.

This clonotype was seen at least ten times. The chain carries TRBV29-1 and TRBJ1-1, with D perhaps TRBD1 (5 bases). Deletions cut 5 bases from V and 1 base from J, with 14 bases between. The length of the CDR3 is 14 residues. CDR1 and CDR2 from the germline V gene are SQVTM and ANQGSEA. The CDR3 DNA follows: TGCAGCGTTCCCCAGACGGGGGGGAACACTGAAGCTTTCTTT. Translated: CSVPQTGGNTEAFF.

A few counts support this clonotype. The chain couples TRBV27 to TRBJ2-2; D is unresolved. CDR1 is MNHEY and CDR2 is SMNVEV in the germline V gene (reference sequence). The CDR3 consists of 14 residues. V lost 0 bases and J 4 bases, leaving 6 bases between the germline ends. The CDR3 sequence is CASSLSPGTGELFF. For the CDR3, the DNA is TGTGCCAGCAGTTTATCCCCAGGCACCGGGGAGCTGTTTTTT.

V is TRBV28 and J is TRBJ2-5; D is perhaps TRBD2 (6 bases). CDR1 and CDR2 from the germline V gene are MDHEN and SYDVKM. This CDR3 is built from 16 residues. Trimming stripped 4 bases from V and 7 bases from J, with 22 bases between. The CDR3 region is CASSSGLTRGLGTQYF. In DNA form, the CDR3 reads TGTGCCAGCAGTTCAGGTTTAACACGGGGGTTGGGGACCCAGTACTTC.

This clonotype was seen a few times. The V and J genes are TRBV20-1 and TRBJ1-1, with D hard to call. There are 13 residues in the CDR3. V lost 7 bases, J lost 0 bases, and 12 bases lay in between. CDR1 DFQATT and CDR2 SNEGSKA come from the germline V gene (reference sequence). The CDR3 here is CSVLHGLNTEAFF. CDR3 DNA sequence: TGCAGTGTCCTCCACGGACTGAACACTGAAGCTTTCTTT.

This clonotype has just a few counts. CDR3 region: CASSLQALREQYF. In DNA, the CDR3 is TGTGCCAGCAGTTTACAGGCTTTGAGGGAGCAGTACTTC. The V gene is TRBV12-3 or TRBV12-4, the J gene TRBJ2-7, with D hard to call. V was shortened by 2 bases and J by 7 bases, with 12 bases between the two germline ends. The CDR3 spans 13 residues.

This clonotype was seen only a few times. The chain combines TRBV5-5 with TRBJ2-7; D not certain. Trimming took off 0 bases at V and 5 bases at J, with 12 bases between the two ends. The CDR3 consists of 14 residues. CDR1 SGHKS and CDR2 YYEKEE come from the germline V gene (reference sequence). The CDR3 DNA sequence: TGTGCCAGCAGCTTGGGAGACACAAGAGACGAGCAGTACTTC. It codes for CASSLGDTRDEQYF.

The chain uses TRBV4-1 and TRBJ2-1, with 8 bases fitting TRBD2. The trim removed 2 bases at V and 6 bases at J, leaving 9 bases unmatched. CDR1 is MGHRA and CDR2 is YSYEKL in the germline V gene. CDR3 length: 16 residues. CDR3 nucleotides: TGCGCCAGCAGCCAAACCCCCGGGACTAGGTTCAATGAGCAGTTCTTC. This translates into CASSQTPGTRFNEQFF.

This clonotype appeared many times. The V gene is TRBV10-3, the J gene TRBJ2-7; D is ambiguous. The ends were cut back, 0 bases at V and 3 bases at J, with 6 bases in the middle. Germline CDR1 ENHRY, CDR2 SYGVKD. This CDR3 is built from 13 residues. The CDR3 DNA follows: TGTGCCATCAGTGAGTCCCCCGACTACGAGCAGTACTTC. Its protein product is CAISESPDYEQYF.

Only a few counts were recorded for this clonotype. The V call is TRBV27, the J call TRBJ2-7; 9 bases agree with TRBD2. From germline, CDR1 is MNHEY and CDR2 SMNVEV (reference sequence). V was pared by 3 bases and J by 8 bases, with 5 bases of the junction left unmatched. The CDR3 contains 13 residues. CDR3 residues: CASSFGTSSQQYF. For the CDR3, the DNA is TGTGCCAGCAGTTTCGGGACTAGCTCCCAGCAGTACTTC.

The V gene is TRBV5-1, the J gene TRBJ2-7, with D unresolved. Germline CDR1 reads SGHRS; CDR2 reads YFSETQ. The CDR3 sequence is 13 residues long. Trimming pared 2 bases from V and 7 bases from J, leaving 13 bases between. This CDR3 reads CASSFGSPGEQYF. For the CDR3, the DNA is TGCGCCAGCAGCTTTGGCTCCCCCGGGGAGCAGTACTTC.

The chain combines TRBV27 with TRBJ2-3, with TRBD2 identical over 8 bases. The CDR3 spans 16 residues. In germline, CDR1 is MNHEY, CDR2 SMNVEV (reference sequence). The V segment lost 7 bases and the J segment 4 bases; nucleotides outside the gene matches: 13. As DNA, the CDR3 is TGTGCCAGCATTAGTACCGGGACTAGTATGGCAGATACGCAGTATTTT. Amino acid sequence: CASISTGTSMADTQYF.

The V call is TRBV6-2 or TRBV6-3, the J call TRBJ2-1; TRBD1 is a possible D gene (5 bases). The CDR3 sequence is 19 residues long. The V gene's germline CDR1 is MNHEY and CDR2 SVGEGT. V dropped 7 bases and J dropped 5 bases, with 30 bases sitting between them. CDR3 nucleotide sequence: TGTGCCAGCACCCGAGATACAGGCGTTCCCAGGATGATACACAATGAGCAGTTCTTC. It specifies CASTRDTGVPRMIHNEQFF.

V usage is TRBV27 and J usage is TRBJ2-1; 8 bases fit TRBD2. In germline, CDR1 is MNHEY, CDR2 SMNVEV (reference sequence). The CDR3 totals 15 residues. V dropped 2 bases and J dropped 10; count of bases not matched to a gene: 10. The CDR3 region is CASSLRAGGDLEQFF. CDR3 nucleotide sequence: TGTGCCAGCAGTTTACGGGCGGGAGGTGACTTGGAGCAGTTCTTC.

CDR3 in DNA: TGTGCCAGCTCCTGGTGGGGGACTTACGAGCAGTACTTC. It yields the protein CASSWWGTYEQYF. The chain links TRBV7-8 to TRBJ2-7; D is possibly TRBD2 (6 bases). Trimming pared 8 bases from V and 4 bases from J, leaving 15 bases between. This CDR3 is built from 13 residues. Germline CDR1 is SGHVS and CDR2 is FQNEAQ.

This chain uses TRBV7-9 with TRBJ2-5; no firm D call. V was shortened by 5 bases and J by 7 bases, with 17 bases between the two germline ends. This CDR3 contains 14 residues. From germline, CDR1 is SEHNR and CDR2 FQNEAQ (reference sequence). CDR3 loop: CASSISARNGTQYF. CDR3 sequence (DNA): TGTGCCAGCAGCATCTCGGCGAGGAATGGGACCCAGTACTTC.

This clonotype was seen more than once but under ten times. V is TRBV27 and J is TRBJ2-7; the D call may be TRBD1 or TRBD2 (5 bases each). Germline V gives CDR1 MNHEY, CDR2 SMNVEV (reference sequence). CDR3 size: 12 residues. Trimming left V 7 bases short and J 0 bases short, with 7 bases between. CDR3 DNA: TGTGCCAGCAAGGGGAGCTCCTACGAGCAGTACTTC. Translating it yields CASKGSSYEQYF.

V and J are TRBV11-2 and TRBJ2-1; D tentatively fits TRBD1 or TRBD2 (6 bases each). V shed 5 bases and J shed 10 bases, with 21 bases lying between them. The germline gives CDR1 SGHAT, CDR2 FQNNGV. CDR3 length equals 15 residues. The CDR3: CASSPRAGLRGEQFF. Written as DNA, the CDR3 is TGTGCCAGCAGCCCAAGAGCGGGCCTGAGGGGGGAGCAGTTCTTC.

The V gene is TRBV4-1, the J gene TRBJ2-2, with 9 bases lining up with TRBD2. The CDR3 spans 16 residues. The V segment lost 1 base and the J segment 5 bases; nucleotides outside the gene matches: 5. Germline V gene sequence: CDR1 MGHRA, CDR2 YSYEKL. The CDR3 reads CASSQVAGGTTGELFF. CDR3 sequence (DNA): TGCGCCAGCAGCCAAGTCGCGGGAGGGACAACCGGGGAGCTGTTTTTT.

CDR3 nucleotides: TGTGCCAGCAGCTTAGTTGCAGGGAACACCGGGGAGCTGTTTTTT. Translating gives CASSLVAGNTGELFF. The J gene is TRBJ2-2, the V gene TRBV7-9, with no clear D. V was shortened by 1 base and J by 1 base, with 7 bases between the two germline ends. This CDR3 is 15 amino acids long. Germline V gene sequence: CDR1 SEHNR, CDR2 FQNEAQ (reference sequence).

This chain uses TRBV27 with TRBJ2-7; 9 nucleotides agree with TRBD2. CDR1 and CDR2 (germline): MNHEY, SMNVEV (reference sequence). The CDR3 contains 14 residues. V shed 4 bases and J 4 bases; nucleotides not matched to a gene: 5. CDR3 sequence (DNA): TGTGCCAGCAGTTGGGCGGGAGGGCGGTACGAGCAGTACTTC. Translating it yields CASSWAGGRYEQYF.

This clonotype was observed a handful of times. The chain joins TRBV9 to TRBJ2-1; 14 bases fit TRBD2. Trimming took 7 bases from V and 1 from J; bases not matched to a gene: 4. The CDR3 extends over 16 amino acids. Germline V gene sequence: CDR1 SGDLS, CDR2 YYNGEE. In DNA form, the CDR3 reads TGTGCCAGCCGACTAGCGGGAGGGGGATCCTACAATGAGCAGTTCTTC. It specifies CASRLAGGGSYNEQFF. Variable domain in full (rest from reference TRBV9 and TRBJ2-1): DSGVTQTPKHLITATGQRVTLRCSPRSGDLSVYWYQQSLDQGLQFLIQYYNGEERAKGNILERFSAQQFPDLHSELNLSSLELGDSALYFCASRLAGGGSYNEQFFGPGTRLTVL.

The chain is built from TRBV27 and TRBJ2-7, with 9 bases identical to TRBD1. Trimming took 6 bases from V and 6 from J; bases not matched to a gene: 6. The CDR3 sequence is 13 residues long. Germline V gene lookup returns CDR1 MNHEY and CDR2 SMNVEV (reference sequence). CDR3 loop: CASSPGTGFEQYF. The CDR3, as DNA: TGTGCCAGCAGCCCCGGGACAGGGTTCGAGCAGTACTTC.

This clonotype was recorded at least ten times. V is TRBV27 and J is TRBJ2-1; D perhaps matches TRBD2 (6 bases). Trimming removed 5 bases at V and 5 bases at J, with 16 bases between. The CDR3 has 15 residues. Germline V gives CDR1 MNHEY, CDR2 SMNVEV (reference sequence). The CDR3 loop is CASSIGTYQNNEQFF. The DNA of the CDR3 is TGTGCCAGCAGTATCGGGACTTATCAAAACAATGAGCAGTTCTTC.

The chain recombines TRBV6-2 or TRBV6-3 with TRBJ2-1; no firm D call. V was shortened by 3 bases and J by 8 bases, with 11 bases between the two germline ends. The germline gives CDR1 MNHEY, CDR2 SVGEGT. This CDR3 contains 13 residues. The CDR3 sequence is CASSYAPSDEQFF. The CDR3 nucleotides read TGTGCCAGCAGTTATGCCCCCTCTGATGAGCAGTTCTTC.

This clonotype was found many times. The rearrangement links TRBV19 to TRBJ1-5; possibly TRBD1 for D (5 bases). This CDR3 is 15 amino acids long. Trimming took off 6 bases at V and 0 bases at J, with 12 bases between the two ends. Germline-derived CDR1 and CDR2 are LNHDA and SQIVND (reference sequence). CDR3 coding DNA: TGTGCCAGTAGATGGGACTTGTATAGCAATCAGCCCCAGCATTTT. Translated, it gives CASRWDLYSNQPQHF. The full variable domain, in which reference TRBV19 and TRBJ1-5 provide the parts outside the CDR3, is DGGITQSPKYLFRKEGQNVTLSCEQNLNHDAMYWYRQDPGQGLRLIYYSQIVNDFQKGDIAEGYSVSREKKESFPLTVTSAQKNPTAFYLCASRWDLYSNQPQHFGDGTRLSIL.

This clonotype was recorded a few times. The chain carries TRBV2 and TRBJ2-1; either TRBD1 or TRBD2 may fit D (5 bases each). Trimming stripped 4 bases from V and 8 bases from J, with 9 bases between. The CDR3 runs to 12 residues. Germline V CDR1 and CDR2: SNHLY, FYNNEI. The CDR3 loop reads CASSVPGHEQFF. In DNA, the CDR3 is TGTGCCAGCAGTGTTCCGGGGCATGAGCAGTTCTTC.

V and J are TRBV25-1 and TRBJ1-1; D unresolved. The CDR3 extends over 13 amino acids. Germline V CDR1 and CDR2: MGHDK, SYGVNS. Deletions cut 5 bases from V and 6 bases from J, with 13 bases between. The DNA of the CDR3 is TGTGCCAGCAGTACAGTGGGTGGGGCTGAAGCTTTCTTT. Protein sequence: CASSTVGGAEAFF. Full variable domain (outside the CDR3, taken from reference TRBV25-1 and TRBJ1-1): EADIYQTPRYLVIGTGKKITLECSQTMGHDKMYWYQQDPGMELHLIHYSYGVNSTEKGDLSSESTVSRIRTEHFPLTLESARPSHTSQYLCASSTVGGAEAFFGQGTRLTVV.

This clonotype was observed at least ten times. V is TRBV5-1 and J is TRBJ2-2, with unresolved D. CDR3 length: 13 amino acids. V was trimmed by 6 bases and J by 0 bases, leaving 6 bases between them. CDR1 is SGHRS and CDR2 is YFSETQ in the germline V gene. The CDR3 coding sequence is TGCGCCAGCACCCTAGCGAACACCGGGGAGCTGTTTTTT. It encodes CASTLANTGELFF.

The genes are TRBV15 and TRBJ1-6; a possible D gene is TRBD1 (5 bases). Germline CDR1 reads LNHNV; CDR2 reads YYDKDF (reference sequence). V was trimmed by 5 bases and J by 10 bases, leaving 18 bases between them. This CDR3 spans 15 amino acids. Here the CDR3 reads CATSGRDQWYSPLHF. In DNA, the CDR3 is TGTGCCACCAGCGGCCGGGACCAGTGGTACTCACCCCTCCACTTT.